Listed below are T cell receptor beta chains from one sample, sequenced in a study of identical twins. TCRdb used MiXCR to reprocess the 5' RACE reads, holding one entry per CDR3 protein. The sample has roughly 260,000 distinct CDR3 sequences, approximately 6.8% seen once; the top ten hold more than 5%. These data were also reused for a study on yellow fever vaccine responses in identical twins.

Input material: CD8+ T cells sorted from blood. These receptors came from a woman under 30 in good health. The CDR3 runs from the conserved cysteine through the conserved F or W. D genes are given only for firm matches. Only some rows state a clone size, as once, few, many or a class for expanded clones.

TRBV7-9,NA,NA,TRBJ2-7,CASSLDGSIDEQYF,TGTGCCAGCAGCTTAGACGGGAGTATCGACGAGCAGTACTTC
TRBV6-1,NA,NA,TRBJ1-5,CASSPNSGNQPQHF,TGTGCCAGCAGTCCTAACAGTGGCAATCAGCCCCAGCATTTT
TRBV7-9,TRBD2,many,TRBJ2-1,CASSVLAGRGNEQFF,TGTGCCAGCAGCGTTCTAGCGGGAAGGGGTAATGAGCAGTTCTTC
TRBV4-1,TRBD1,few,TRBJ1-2,CASSLTGLVYTF,TGCGCCAGCAGTCTGACAGGGTTGGTGTACACCTTC
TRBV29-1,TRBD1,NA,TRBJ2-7,CSVEVDGQGAGDSYEQYF,TGCAGCGTTGAGGTAGATGGACAGGGGGCCGGAGACTCCTACGAGCAGTACTTC
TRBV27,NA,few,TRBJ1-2,CASSLGGGGLYGYTF,TGTGCCAGCAGTTTGGGAGGGGGGGGCCTATATGGCTACACCTTC
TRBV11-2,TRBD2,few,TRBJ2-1,CASSLDLVAGSLYNEQFF,TGTGCCAGCAGCTTAGATCTGGTAGCGGGGAGTCTCTACAATGAGCAGTTCTTC
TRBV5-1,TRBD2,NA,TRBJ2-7,CASSSSGRADEQYF,TGCGCCAGCAGTTCCAGCGGGAGGGCCGACGAGCAGTACTTC
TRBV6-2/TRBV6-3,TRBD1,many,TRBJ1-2,CASSSLTGDGYTF,TGTGCCAGCAGTTCCTTGACAGGGGACGGCTACACCTTC
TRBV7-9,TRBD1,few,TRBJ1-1,CASSRNRGMNTEAFF,TGTGCCAGCAGCCGAAACAGGGGTATGAACACTGAAGCTTTCTTT
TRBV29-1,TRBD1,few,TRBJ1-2,CSFRTGLSYGYTF,TGCAGCTTCCGGACAGGGCTCTCTTATGGCTACACCTTC
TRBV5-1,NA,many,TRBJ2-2,CASSLEYTGELFF,TGCGCCAGCAGCTTGGAGTACACCGGGGAGCTGTTTTTT
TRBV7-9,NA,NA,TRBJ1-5,CASSSGIQPQHF,TGTGCCAGCAGCTCAGGGATTCAGCCCCAGCATTTT
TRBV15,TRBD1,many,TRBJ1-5,CATSRDRANQPQHF,TGTGCCACCAGCAGGGACAGGGCAAATCAGCCCCAGCATTTT
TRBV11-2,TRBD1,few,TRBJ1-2,CASSGRDREILDGYTF,TGTGCCAGCAGCGGCCGGGACAGGGAGATTTTGGATGGCTACACCTTC
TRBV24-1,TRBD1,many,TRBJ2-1,CATSEPRTGYHEQFF,TGTGCCACCAGTGAGCCCCGGACAGGGTATCATGAGCAGTTCTTC
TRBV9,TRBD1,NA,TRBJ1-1,CASSSDRGDEAFF,TGTGCCAGCAGCTCGGACAGGGGGGATGAAGCTTTCTTT
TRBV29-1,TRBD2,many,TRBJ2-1,CSVGSSGRPNEQFF,TGCAGCGTTGGGTCTAGCGGGAGGCCCAATGAGCAGTTCTTC
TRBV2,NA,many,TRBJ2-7,CASSEAIHTGGGEQYF,TGTGCCAGCAGTGAAGCGATCCACACAGGGGGGGGCGAGCAGTACTTC
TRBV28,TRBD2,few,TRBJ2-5,CASSLFVSGRADETQYF,TGTGCCAGCAGTTTATTTGTTAGCGGGAGGGCGGATGAGACCCAGTACTTC
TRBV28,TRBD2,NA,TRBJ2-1,CASSPRTSVVEQFF,TGTGCCAGCAGTCCCCGTACTAGCGTTGTTGAGCAGTTCTTC
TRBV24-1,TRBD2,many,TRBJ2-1,CATRDSGMINEQFF,TGTGCCACCAGGGATAGCGGGATGATCAATGAGCAGTTCTTC
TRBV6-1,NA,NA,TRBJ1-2,CASRSRDGYYGYTF,TGTGCCAGCAGAAGCCGGGACGGATACTATGGCTACACCTTC
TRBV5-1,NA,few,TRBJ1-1,CASSSTGDTEAFF,TGCGCCAGCAGCTCTACAGGTGACACTGAAGCTTTCTTT
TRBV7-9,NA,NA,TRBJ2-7,CASSLKRSPYEQYF,TGTGCCAGCAGCCTAAAGCGGAGTCCCTACGAGCAGTACTTC
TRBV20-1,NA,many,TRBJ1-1,CSARGRSFEAFF,TGCAGTGCTCGCGGACGGAGTTTTGAAGCTTTCTTT
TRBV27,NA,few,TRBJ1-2,CASSEVAGVTYGYTF,TGTGCCAGTTCAGAAGTGGCAGGGGTAACCTATGGCTACACCTTC
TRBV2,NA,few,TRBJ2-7,CASRGSTGTNRVSSYEQYF,TGTGCCAGCAGGGGCTCGACAGGAACTAACCGAGTCAGCTCCTACGAGCAGTACTTC
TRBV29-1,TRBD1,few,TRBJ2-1,CSVGQGYNEQFF,TGCAGCGTGGGACAGGGCTACAATGAGCAGTTCTTC
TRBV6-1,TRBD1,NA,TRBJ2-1,CASSAGYRGHNEQFF,TGTGCCAGCAGTGCAGGGTACAGGGGGCACAATGAGCAGTTCTTC